This T cell receptor beta chain originates from a study of blood T cell repertoires in COVID-19. Across the study: Specimens from acute and convalescent COVID-19 originated in the United States, Italy and Spain. Sources were T cells, B-cell-depleted T cells, or PBMCs; the material itself was cDNA or gDNA.

Original data processing: The assay estimated nucleated cells by amplifying reference gene primers. The repertoire was sequenced with immunoSEQ multiplex PCR; TCRdb's copy has only in-frame clones and lacks some. That table furnishes V, J and clone size, whereas the DNA furnished D and trimming. The sample includes about 300,000 clones, roughly 89% seen only once; the top ten take around 1.9%. CDR3 length equals 14 residues. The junction had 7 bases not matched to a gene; V was cut back by 8 bases and J by 0 bases. In germline, CDR1 is MNHEY, CDR2 SVGAGI. Patients of the Seattle cohort, enrolled during active infection, were followed longitudinally.

The rearrangement joins TRBV6-5 to TRBJ2-7; 7 bases map to TRBD2. Sequencing input: peripheral blood. The TCR was taken from a woman between 25 and 40 years old with COVID-19, enrolled during active disease. CDR3 in amino acids: CASRGRDYSYEQYF. CDR3 DNA sequence: TGTGCCAGCCGGGGGAGGGACTACTCCTACGAGCAGTACTTC.